This entry lists 10 T cell receptor beta chains sequenced from one sample in a study of molecular identifiers for immune sequencing clone quantification. TCRdb re-analysed the PCR reads in MiXCR, keeping a single row per CDR3 protein. The profile shows some 590,000 distinct CDR3 sequences, about 25% of them singletons. Sequenced: naive CD8+ T cells from blood, with Jurkat cell RNA spiked in. Sample subset: FACS-sorted CD8+CD4-CCR7+CD45RA+ naive T cells. The receptors were gathered from a human donor in good health. Some libraries in this study had Jurkat cell RNA spiked in.

In its sample, this clonotype was seen many times. The rearrangement links TRBV5-1 to TRBJ2-1; 8 positions match TRBD2. V lost 2 bases, J lost 2 bases, and 3 bases stayed unmatched. This CDR3 has 15 amino acids. Germline V gene sequence: CDR1 SGHRS, CDR2 YFSETQ. The chain's CDR3 is CASSLERGPYNEQFF. DNA of the CDR3: TGCGCCAGCAGCTTAGAGCGGGGGCCCTACAATGAGCAGTTCTTC.

The sample holds a few counts of this clonotype. The chain combines TRBV30 with TRBJ2-5, with D possibly matching TRBD1 (6 bases). The V gene's germline CDR1 is GTSNPN and CDR2 SVGIG (reference sequence). This CDR3 has 13 amino acids. Trimming removed 1 base at V and 5 bases at J, with 11 bases between. The CDR3 DNA sequence: TGTGCCTGGAGTGCTACAGGGCCGGAGACCCAGTACTTC. Residues: CAWSATGPETQYF. The whole variable domain, remainder taken from reference TRBV30 and TRBJ2-5, is SQTIHQWPATLVQPVGSPLSLECTVEGTSNPNLYWYRQAAGRGLQLLFYSVGIGQISSEVPQNLSASRPQDRQFILSSKKLLLSDSGFYLCAWSATGPETQYFGPGTRLLVL.

This rearrangement joins TRBV5-8 to TRBJ2-1, with 9 bases identical to TRBD1. The ends lost 4 bases at V and 8 bases at J; junction bases unmatched: 10. The CDR3 sequence is 15 residues long. Germline assignment: CDR1 SGHTS and CDR2 YDEGEE. The CDR3 DNA is TGTGCCAGCAGCCCGGCCGGGACAGGGTACGATGAGCAGTTCTTC. The encoded protein is CASSPAGTGYDEQFF.

The rearrangement links TRBV7-9 to TRBJ2-1; 9 nucleotides align to TRBD1. The CDR3 is 16 residues long. CDR1 SEHNR and CDR2 FQNEAQ come from the germline V gene (reference sequence). Trimming removed 5 bases from V and 6 bases from J; junction bases left unmatched: 11. The CDR3 bases are TGTGCCAGCAGCCAAGCCGGGACAGGGATCGGCAATGAGCAGTTCTTC. Translated: CASSQAGTGIGNEQFF.

This chain uses TRBV29-1 with TRBJ2-1; 7 nucleotides agree with TRBD1. Germline assignment: CDR1 SQVTM and CDR2 ANQGSEA. The CDR3 has 15 residues. With V trimmed by 5 bases and J by 2 bases, 9 bases remained unmatched. CDR3 region: CSVTKGQVTYNEQFF. The CDR3 DNA sequence: TGCAGCGTTACTAAAGGACAGGTTACCTACAATGAGCAGTTCTTC.

This clonotype was detected ten times or more. This chain uses TRBV4-3 with TRBJ2-7; D tentatively fits TRBD1 or TRBD2 (5 bases each). The V and J ends lost 1 base and 2 bases respectively, with 12 bases between them. Germline V lookup: CDR1 LGHNA, CDR2 YSLEER. The length of the CDR3 is 15 residues. CDR3 coding DNA: TGCGCCAGCAGCCAAGGGGACCGGAGTCCCTACGAGCAGTACTTC. Translated, it gives CASSQGDRSPYEQYF.

There are a few counts of this clonotype. V is TRBV20-1 and J is TRBJ2-7; D is unresolved. V was cut by 1 base and J by 1 base, with 11 bases left in between. Looked up from germline, CDR1 is DFQATT and CDR2 is SNEGSKA (reference sequence). This CDR3 spans 14 amino acids. The CDR3 coding sequence is TGCAGTGCTAGAGGTCAAACAGTGTCCTACGAGCAGTACTTC. Encoded protein: CSARGQTVSYEQYF.

This clonotype was observed at least ten times. This sequence joins TRBV19 and TRBJ1-1; D remains ambiguous. Germline CDR1 reads LNHDA; CDR2 reads SQIVND (reference sequence). The CDR3 runs to 14 residues. V was cut by 3 bases and J by 1 base, with 9 bases left in between. The chain's CDR3 is CASSMGGPNTEAFF. Here the CDR3 DNA reads TGTGCCAGTAGTATGGGCGGCCCGAACACTGAAGCTTTCTTT.

On this clonotype: The missing conserved phenylalanine or tryptophan at the end of this CDR3 makes a read error likely. The chain has TRBV14 and TRBJ1-1; possibly TRBD1 for D (5 bases). CDR3 length equals 17 residues. The V gene lost 1 base and the J gene lost 4 bases, with 19 bases spanning the gap. Germline values: CDR1 SGHDN, CDR2 FVKESK. CDR3 protein: CASSQVPGRVFGTEAFS. The CDR3 nucleotides read TGTGCCAGCAGCCAAGTTCCGGGGCGCGTATTCGGCACTGAAGCTTTCTCT.

The V gene is TRBV28, the J gene TRBJ2-7; D possibly uses TRBD1 or TRBD2 (5 bases each). The germline V and J ends were trimmed by 3 bases and 5 bases, with 14 bases remaining between them. Germline CDR1 MDHEN, CDR2 SYDVKM. The length of the CDR3 is 14 residues. DNA of the CDR3: TGTGCCAGCAGTTTTCGCGCAGGGAGAAACGAGCAGTACTTC. Protein sequence: CASSFRAGRNEQYF.